The source of this T cell receptor (beta chain) is a study of CXCR4 blockade with PD-1 therapy in pancreatic cancer. No neoadjuvant therapy was given before resection to the patients supplying these archived tumor blocks. Notes on the study in general: Frequent tumor clones were encoded by many distinct rearrangements, suggesting shared antigens. Antigen-specificity overlap of convergent dominant clones remained unconfirmed. Tumors were clonally expanded, mean roughly 0.15 versus 0.05 in healthy blood.

The assay was immunoSEQ multiplex PCR, and TCRdb's table has in-frame clones only and misses some. The profile shows about 8,000 clones, about three fifths of them singletons. With regard to this clone: Antigen specificity is unknown.

The TCR originated in a human donor with pancreatic ductal adenocarcinoma. Sequenced material: tumor tissue.

The CDR3 loop reads CATSRDGRLRGNTIYF. The CDR3 region has the DNA TGTGCCACCAGCAGAGATGGTCGGCTGCGAGGGAACACCATATATTTT. V usage is TRBV15 and J usage is TRBJ1-3; no clear D. Trimming cost V 0 bases and J 7 bases, with 16 bases left between them. CDR1 is LNHNV, CDR2 YYDKDF, per germline (reference sequence). The CDR3 is 16 amino acids.